These 6 T cell receptor beta chains share one sample of origin, sequenced in a study of CD8+CD57+ T cells in acquired aplastic anemia. Genomic DNA acted as the template from which TCR beta VDJ combination and CDR3 sequence profiling were carried out. TCRdb recomputed calls from the reads with MiXCR, one row per CDR3 protein. The sample holds just over 200,000 distinct CDR3 sequences, about 60% seen once. By flow cytometry, patients selected for sequencing had shown an expansion of CD8+CD57+ cells. The sequenced sample consisted of sorted CD4+, CD8+, or CD8+CD57+ T cells (not recorded which) from PBMCs. These receptors originate from a human donor with aplastic anemia.

The chain recombines TRBV29-1 with TRBJ1-1; no clear D gene. Germline V gene lookup returns CDR1 SQVTM and CDR2 ANQGSEA. The V end was cut by 6 bases, the J end by 1 base, with 9 bases between. CDR3 length: 12 amino acids. Here the CDR3 DNA reads TGCAGCGTAGACGGTCAGAACACTGAAGCTTTCTTT. Residues: CSVDGQNTEAFF.

A word on this clonotype: The CDR3 carries no conserved terminal phenylalanine or tryptophan, so it likely arises from a read error. The DNA is omitted, as the CDR3 cannot be located on it reliably, and the CDR3 follows TCRdb's listing. This rearrangement joins TRBV7-8 to TRBJ1-3; TRBD1 was called by the table and not checked on the DNA. CDR1 SGHVS and CDR2 FQNEAQ come from the germline V gene. The CDR3 sequence runs 10 residues, both termini included. Here the CDR3 reads CASSGWTGAV.

The V gene is TRBV5-1, the J gene TRBJ1-3; 7 bases match TRBD1. Germline V gene lookup returns CDR1 SGHRS and CDR2 YFSETQ. This CDR3 region has 17 residues. V lost 4 bases to trimming and J lost 0 bases; unmatched junction nucleotides: 10. CDR3 residues: CASSATQGLASGNTIYF. DNA for the CDR3: TGCGCCAGCAGCGCTACACAGGGGTTGGCCTCTGGAAACACCATATATTTT. Variable domain in full (rest from reference TRBV5-1 and TRBJ1-3): KAGVTQTPRYLIKTRGQQVTLSCSPISGHRSVSWYQQTPGQGLQFLFEYFSETQRNKGNFPGRFSGRQFSNSRSEMNVSTLELGDSALYLCASSATQGLASGNTIYFGEGSWLTVV.

The sample holds many counts of this clonotype. This chain joins TRBV20-1 and TRBJ2-3, with 7 bases matching TRBD1. Losses at the gene ends were 5 bases for V and 3 bases for J; bases not matched to a gene: 5. The CDR3 has 13 amino acids. The germline V gene has CDR1 DFQATT and CDR2 SNEGSKA (reference sequence). CDR3 region: CSAEGAVTDTQYF. The CDR3 DNA sequence: TGCAGTGCTGAGGGGGCGGTGACAGATACGCAGTATTTT.

The count of this clonotype is one. Sequence at one end of the junction differs from germline and may be a read error. The rearrangement uses TRBV2 and TRBJ1-5; weak D call: TRBD1 (5 bases). The CDR3 runs to 15 residues. CDR1 and CDR2 (germline): SNHLY, FYNNEI. The CDR3 DNA reads as TGTGCCAGCAGGGGGGACGGGGATAGCAATCAGCCCCAGCAATTT. Protein product: CASRGDGDSNQPQQF. Supplemented by reference TRBV2 and TRBJ1-5, the full variable domain reads EPEVTQTPSHQVTQMGQEVILRCVPISNHLYFYWYRQILGQKVEFLVSFYNNEISEKSEIFDDQFSVERPDGSNFTLKIRSTKLEDSAMYFCASRGDGDSNQPQQFGDGTRLSIL.

This chain connects TRBV20-1 to TRBJ2-5; 11 bases match TRBD1. This CDR3 is built from 16 residues. J lost 5 bases, V lost 2 bases, and 10 bases had no gene match. CDR1 and CDR2 from the germline V gene are DFQATT and SNEGSKA (reference sequence). CDR3 sequence reads: CSARPLGQGAWETQYF. The DNA for the CDR3 is TGCAGTGCTAGACCTTTAGGACAGGGGGCTTGGGAGACCCAGTACTTC.